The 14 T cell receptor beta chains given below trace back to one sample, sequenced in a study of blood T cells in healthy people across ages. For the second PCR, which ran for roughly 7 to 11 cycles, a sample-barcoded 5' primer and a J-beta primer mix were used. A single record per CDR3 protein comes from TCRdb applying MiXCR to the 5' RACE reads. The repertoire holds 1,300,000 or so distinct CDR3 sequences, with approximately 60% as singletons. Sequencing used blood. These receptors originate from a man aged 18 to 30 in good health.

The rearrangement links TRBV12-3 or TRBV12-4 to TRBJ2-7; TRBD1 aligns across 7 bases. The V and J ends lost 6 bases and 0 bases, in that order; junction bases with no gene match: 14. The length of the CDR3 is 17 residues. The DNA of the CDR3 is TGTGCCAGCAGCCATAAGGGTTGGGACAGAAACTCCTACGAGCAGTACTTC. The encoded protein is CASSHKGWDRNSYEQYF.

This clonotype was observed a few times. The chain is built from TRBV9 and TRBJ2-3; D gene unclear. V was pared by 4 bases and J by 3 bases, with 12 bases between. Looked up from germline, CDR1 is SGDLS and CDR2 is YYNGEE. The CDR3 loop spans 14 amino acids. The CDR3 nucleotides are TGTGCCAGCAGCCGTCAGATAAGGACAGATACGCAGTATTTT. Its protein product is CASSRQIRTDTQYF.

The CDR3 sequence: CASSQVRGENTEAFF. CDR3 coding DNA: TGTGCCAGCAGCCAAGTACGGGGCGAGAACACTGAAGCTTTCTTT. The rearrangement links TRBV14 to TRBJ1-1; TRBD1 might be the D (5 bases). V was cut by 1 base and J by 1 base, with 10 bases left in between. Germline-derived CDR1 and CDR2 are SGHDN and FVKESK. The CDR3 runs 15 residues.

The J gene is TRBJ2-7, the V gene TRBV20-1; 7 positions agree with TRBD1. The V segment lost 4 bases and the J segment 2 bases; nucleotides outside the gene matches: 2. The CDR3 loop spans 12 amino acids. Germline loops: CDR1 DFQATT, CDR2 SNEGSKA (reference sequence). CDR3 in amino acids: CSAMGQPYEQYF. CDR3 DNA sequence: TGCAGTGCTATGGGACAGCCCTACGAGCAGTACTTC.

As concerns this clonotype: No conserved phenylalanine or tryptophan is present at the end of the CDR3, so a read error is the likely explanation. CDR3 DNA sequence: TGCAGTGCTCACTCGCCCTTCCTCGGGACCGCGCCCACAGATACGCAGTATTCT. Translating gives CSAHSPFLGTAPTDTQYS. This chain connects TRBV20-1 to TRBJ2-3, with D perhaps given as TRBD1 or TRBD2 (5 bases each). The CDR3 spans 18 residues. Germline V gene data show CDR1 as DFQATT and CDR2 as SNEGSKA (reference sequence). V lost 5 bases and J 2 bases, leaving 26 bases between the germline ends.

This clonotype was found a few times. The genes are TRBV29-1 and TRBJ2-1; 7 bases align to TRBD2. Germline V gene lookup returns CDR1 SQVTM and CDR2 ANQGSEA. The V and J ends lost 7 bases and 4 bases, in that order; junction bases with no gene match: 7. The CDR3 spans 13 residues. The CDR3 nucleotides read TGCAGCGCGCAAGCGGGACCATACAATGAGCAGTTCTTC. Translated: CSAQAGPYNEQFF.

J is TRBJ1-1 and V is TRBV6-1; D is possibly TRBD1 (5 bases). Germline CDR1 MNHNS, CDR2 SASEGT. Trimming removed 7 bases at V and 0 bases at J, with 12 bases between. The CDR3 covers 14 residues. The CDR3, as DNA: TGTGCCAGCACATGGACAAAAATGAACACTGAAGCTTTCTTT. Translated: CASTWTKMNTEAFF.

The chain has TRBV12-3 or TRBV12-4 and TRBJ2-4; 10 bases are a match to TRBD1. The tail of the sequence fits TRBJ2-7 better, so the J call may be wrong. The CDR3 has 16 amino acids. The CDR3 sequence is CASSLLGTGDINEQYF. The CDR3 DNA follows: TGTGCCAGCAGTTTACTAGGGACAGGGGATATCAACGAGCAGTACTTC.

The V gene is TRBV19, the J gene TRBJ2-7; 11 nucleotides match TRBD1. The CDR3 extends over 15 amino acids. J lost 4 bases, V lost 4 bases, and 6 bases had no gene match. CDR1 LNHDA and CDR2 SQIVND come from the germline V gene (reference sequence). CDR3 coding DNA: TGTGCCAGTAGTAGGACAGGGGGCGATTCTTACGAGCAGTACTTC. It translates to CASSRTGGDSYEQYF.

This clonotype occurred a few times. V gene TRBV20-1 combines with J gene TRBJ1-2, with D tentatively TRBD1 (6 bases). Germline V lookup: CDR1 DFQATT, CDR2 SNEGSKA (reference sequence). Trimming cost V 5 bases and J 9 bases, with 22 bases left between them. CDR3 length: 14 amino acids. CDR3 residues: CSAPLETGFDRYTF. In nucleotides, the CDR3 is TGCAGTGCTCCGTTGGAGACAGGCTTTGACCGCTACACCTTC.

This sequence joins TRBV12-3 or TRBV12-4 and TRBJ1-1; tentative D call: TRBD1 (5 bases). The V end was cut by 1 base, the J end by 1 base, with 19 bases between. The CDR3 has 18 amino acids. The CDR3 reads CASSLGDCRMGRNTEAFF. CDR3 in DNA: TGTGCCAGCAGTTTAGGAGATTGTAGGATGGGGCGGAACACTGAAGCTTTCTTT.

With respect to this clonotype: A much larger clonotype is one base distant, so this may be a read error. CDR3 nucleotides: TGTGCCAGCAGACAGGGGGATGAGCAGTTCTTC. The encoded protein is CASRQGDEQFF. V is TRBV12-3 or TRBV12-4 and J is TRBJ2-1, with TRBD1 identical over 8 bases. The CDR3 covers 11 residues. V lost 6 bases and J lost 8; bases outside the gene matches: 0.

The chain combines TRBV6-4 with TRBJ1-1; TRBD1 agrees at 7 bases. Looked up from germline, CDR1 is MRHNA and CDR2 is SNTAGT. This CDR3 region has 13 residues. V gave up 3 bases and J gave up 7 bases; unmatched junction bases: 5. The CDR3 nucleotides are TGTGCCAGCAGTGAGGTCAGGGGGGGTGAAGCTTTCTTT. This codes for CASSEVRGGEAFF.

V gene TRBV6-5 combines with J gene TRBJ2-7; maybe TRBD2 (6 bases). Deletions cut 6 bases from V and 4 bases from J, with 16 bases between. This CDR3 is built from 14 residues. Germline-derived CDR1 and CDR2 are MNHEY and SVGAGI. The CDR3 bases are TGTGCCAGCAGCAGGGACTGGAGATATTACGAGCAGTACTTC. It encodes CASSRDWRYYEQYF.